The entry below gives a single T cell receptor (beta chain) sequence along with its context. Germline CDR1 and CDR2: SGHTA and FQGNSA. Trimming pared 4 bases from V and 8 bases from J, leaving 11 bases between. This CDR3 has 12 amino acids. Sequencing used immunoSEQ multiplex PCR; TCRdb keeps in-frame clones, though not all of them. This table has about 66,000 clones, just over 90% appearing once. The data stem from a study of T cell changes during pregnancy in multiple sclerosis. The receptor comes from a female donor with multiple sclerosis, enrolled in a pregnancy study. The genes are TRBV7-2 and TRBJ1-2; D call uncertain. The sequenced sample was peripheral blood, obtained in the third trimester of pregnancy. CDR3 region: CASSSYNYGYTF. The CDR3 DNA reads TGTGCCAGCAGCTCGTACAATTACGGCTACACCTTC.